These 24 T cell receptor beta chains came from one sample sequenced in a study of blood T cell repertoires in COVID-19 (TCRdb year 2020). Receptors were amplified or captured by the immunoSEQ multiplex PCR assay. In TCRdb, the immuneACCESS table is reduced to in-frame sequences with V and J assigned. These tables do not hold every clone; where another copy was compared, an unresolved V gene accounts for under half, and the others remain unexplained. This sample comprises 45,000 to 60,000 clones, 83% of them detected only once. Around 12% of the sample lies in the top ten. The sample comprised peripheral blood. Source of these receptors: a human donor in a cohort sampled during active COVID-19.

The genes are TRBV2 and TRBJ1-1, with 8 bases matching TRBD1. The ends lost 6 bases at V and 1 base at J; junction bases unmatched: 10. The germline V gene has CDR1 SNHLY and CDR2 FYNNEI. The CDR3 sequence is 16 residues long. The CDR3 DNA reads as TGTGCCAGCAGCCAGCCGGGGACAGGAGCGAACACTGAAGCTTTCTTT. Residues: CASSQPGTGANTEAFF.

The chain combines TRBV6-6 with TRBJ2-3; TRBD2 matches at 7 bases. Trimming cost V 3 bases and J 1 base; bases outside gene matches: 4. The CDR3 length is 15 residues. The germline V gene encodes CDR1 MNHNY and CDR2 SVGAGI (reference sequence). This CDR3 is CASSYGAGRTDTQYF. The DNA for the CDR3 is TGTGCCAGCAGTTATGGAGCGGGGCGCACAGATACGCAGTATTTT.

The V gene is TRBV27, the J gene TRBJ1-2; 7 bases are shared with TRBD1. The V gene end was trimmed by 4 bases and the J gene end by 5 bases; junction bases not matched to a gene: 7. CDR3 length equals 14 residues. Germline CDR1 is MNHEY and CDR2 is SMNVEV (reference sequence). The chain's CDR3 is CASSSMTGWYGYTF. DNA for the CDR3: TGTGCCAGCAGTTCCATGACAGGGTGGTATGGCTACACCTTC.

The J gene is TRBJ2-7, the V gene TRBV2; 7 nucleotides align to TRBD1. CDR1 is SNHLY, CDR2 FYNNEI, per germline. The CDR3 covers 12 residues. V shed 10 bases and J 3 bases; nucleotides not matched to a gene: 6. The CDR3 DNA is TGTGCCATCGGACAGGACCACTACGAGCAGTACTTC. Its translation: CAIGQDHYEQYF.

The chain recombines TRBV20-1 with TRBJ1-2, with no clear D. The CDR3 covers 14 residues. Germline CDR1 is DFQATT and CDR2 is SNEGSKA (reference sequence). V lost 3 bases and J lost 3, with 14 bases in between. The CDR3 is CSASAGGGHYGYTF. CDR3 DNA sequence: TGCAGTGCTAGTGCAGGAGGAGGGCACTATGGCTACACCTTC.

This rearrangement joins TRBV6-5 to TRBJ1-3, with D maybe TRBD1 (5 bases). V was clipped by 6 bases and J by 8 bases, with 20 bases between them. The CDR3 has 15 amino acids. CDR1 and CDR2 (germline): MNHEY, SVGAGI. CDR3 coding DNA: TGTGCCAGCAGGTCTGACAGAAGTCTGTCGCACACCATATATTTT. This codes for CASRSDRSLSHTIYF.

The chain has TRBV5-5 and TRBJ1-6; maybe TRBD1 (5 bases). The CDR3 length is 17 residues. The germline V gene encodes CDR1 SGHKS and CDR2 YYEKEE (reference sequence). Trimming pared 1 base from V and 10 bases from J, leaving 21 bases between. The CDR3: CASSLTLAARAGSPLHF. The CDR3 DNA follows: TGTGCCAGCAGCTTGACTTTAGCCGCCAGGGCCGGCTCACCCCTCCACTTT.

Only one count was recorded for this clone. The rearrangement uses TRBV12-3 or TRBV12-4 and TRBJ1-2; maybe TRBD1 (6 bases). V gave up 2 bases and J gave up 4 bases, with 8 bases separating them. The CDR3 totals 13 residues. The DNA for the CDR3 is TGTGCCAGCAGTTTAAACAGGGCCTATGGCTACACCTTC. This encodes CASSLNRAYGYTF.

The chain is built from TRBV4-1 and TRBJ2-7; 11 nucleotides line up with TRBD1. V lost 0 bases and J lost 3; bases outside the gene matches: 4. Germline V gives CDR1 MGHRA, CDR2 YSYEKL. The CDR3 runs to 16 residues. CDR3 in DNA: TGCGCCAGCAGCCAAGAGGGGACAGGGGGATTCTACGAGCAGTACTTC. It encodes CASSQEGTGGFYEQYF.

The chain couples TRBV6-2 or TRBV6-3 to TRBJ2-7; no clear D gene. The CDR3 totals 17 residues. CDR1 MNHEY and CDR2 SVGEGT come from the germline V gene. The germline V and J ends were trimmed by 2 bases and 0 bases, with 17 bases remaining between them. The chain's CDR3 is CASSYVRGRPHSYEQYF. The CDR3, as DNA: TGTGCCAGCAGTTACGTCCGTGGCAGGCCCCACTCCTACGAGCAGTACTTC.

This chain joins TRBV5-4 and TRBJ2-6; TRBD1 matches at 10 bases. V gave up 10 bases and J gave up 2 bases; unmatched junction bases: 12. The CDR3 length is 17 residues. Germline CDR1 reads SGHNT; CDR2 reads YYREEE (reference sequence). CDR3 sequence reads: CAGSRQGAFTGANVLTF. The CDR3 region has the DNA TGTGCCGGAAGTCGACAGGGGGCTTTTACTGGGGCCAACGTCCTGACTTTC.

This clone was picked up a small number of times. The chain joins TRBV7-9 to TRBJ1-2; D remains unclear. CDR3 size: 11 residues. Germline CDR1 is SEHNR and CDR2 is FQNEAQ (reference sequence). The V end lost 5 bases, the J end lost 8 bases, and 9 bases lay between the germline ends. CDR3 loop: CASSPSMGYTF. As DNA, the CDR3 is TGTGCCAGCAGCCCGAGCATGGGCTACACCTTC.

This clone was seen once. The gene calls are TRBV28 and TRBJ1-5, with 9 bases aligning to TRBD1. The CDR3 totals 15 residues. Germline CDR1 reads MDHEN; CDR2 reads SYDVKM. The ends lost 5 bases at V and 8 bases at J; junction bases unmatched: 10. The CDR3 region is CASSPPTGGWEPQHF. CDR3 nucleotide sequence: TGTGCCAGCAGTCCGCCTACAGGGGGCTGGGAGCCCCAGCATTTT.

The chain combines TRBV5-6 with TRBJ2-5; 13 bases agree with TRBD2. V dropped 4 bases and J dropped 5; count of bases not matched to a gene: 8. The CDR3 runs 16 residues. The V gene's germline CDR1 is SGHDT and CDR2 YYEEEE. The CDR3 sequence: CASSIGLAGARETQYF. CDR3 in DNA: TGTGCCAGCAGCATAGGACTAGCGGGGGCGAGGGAGACCCAGTACTTC.

The V and J genes are TRBV11-2 and TRBJ2-4; TRBD1 matches 9 bases. The length of the CDR3 is 16 residues. V was pared by 4 bases and J by 6 bases, with 10 bases of the junction left unmatched. Germline V gene sequence: CDR1 SGHAT, CDR2 FQNNGV. This CDR3 reads CASSSPGTGIRNIQYF. In DNA form, the CDR3 reads TGTGCCAGCAGCTCCCCCGGGACAGGGATCCGAAACATTCAGTACTTC.

This clone was observed a few times. The rearrangement uses TRBV5-1 and TRBJ1-1, with a possible D match to TRBD1 (6 bases). Germline V gene lookup returns CDR1 SGHRS and CDR2 YFSETQ. Trimming pared 4 bases from V and 4 bases from J, leaving 17 bases between. This CDR3 has 15 amino acids. The CDR3 nucleotides read TGCGCCAGCAGCACCGACGGGCAGGGGATCACTGAAGCTTTCTTT. Amino acid sequence: CASSTDGQGITEAFF.

The rearrangement joins TRBV7-9 to TRBJ2-7; 8 bases fit TRBD2. With V trimmed by 2 bases and J by 5 bases, 2 bases remained unmatched. CDR1 and CDR2 (germline): SEHNR, FQNEAQ (reference sequence). The length of the CDR3 is 13 residues. CDR3 residues: CASSLPGGDEQYF. The CDR3 coding sequence is TGTGCCAGCAGCTTACCGGGAGGGGACGAGCAGTACTTC.

The rearrangement links TRBV11-2 to TRBJ2-7; weak D call: TRBD1 (6 bases). The germline CDR1 and CDR2 sequences are SGHAT and FQNNGV. Trimming left V 2 bases short and J 0 bases short, with 8 bases between. The CDR3 is 14 residues long. The CDR3 loop is CASSLQGTSYEQYF. The CDR3 DNA sequence: TGTGCCAGCAGCTTACAGGGGACCTCCTACGAGCAGTACTTC.

V and J are TRBV28 and TRBJ1-2; 8 bases are shared with TRBD1. Per the germline V gene, CDR1 is MDHEN and CDR2 is SYDVKM. The CDR3 has 14 residues. V lost 7 bases and J lost 8; bases outside the gene matches: 12. Here the CDR3 reads CASITGGSSRGYTF. CDR3 nucleotide sequence: TGTGCCAGCATTACAGGGGGATCCTCGAGGGGCTACACCTTC.

V gene TRBV7-9 combines with J gene TRBJ2-6; D remains unclear. The CDR3 consists of 15 residues. Germline V gene lookup returns CDR1 SEHNR and CDR2 FQNEAQ (reference sequence). V lost 5 bases and J lost 0, with 8 bases in between. The CDR3 sequence: CASSVLSSGANVLTF. The DNA of the CDR3 is TGTGCCAGCAGCGTCCTCAGCTCTGGGGCCAACGTCCTGACTTTC.

The chain couples TRBV4-3 to TRBJ2-7; 9 positions agree with TRBD1. CDR1 is LGHNA, CDR2 YSLEER, per germline. The CDR3 covers 14 residues. The junction had 3 bases not matched to a gene; V was cut back by 4 bases and J by 2 bases. This CDR3 is CASSLGTGPYEQYF. The CDR3 DNA follows: TGCGCCAGCAGCCTAGGGACAGGGCCCTACGAGCAGTACTTC.

This chain links TRBV7-2 with TRBJ1-1; no firm D call. This CDR3 spans 15 amino acids. V was cut by 7 bases and J by 4 bases, with 19 bases left in between. From germline, CDR1 is SGHTA and CDR2 FQGNSA. The CDR3 here is CASTSLGWSGTEAFF. The DNA of the CDR3 is TGTGCCAGCACTAGCCTCGGATGGAGCGGCACTGAAGCTTTCTTT.

This clone was picked up one time. The chain is built from TRBV7-2 and TRBJ2-2, with TRBD2 as a possible D gene (5 bases). The V end was cut by 5 bases, the J end by 5 bases, with 18 bases between. The CDR3 is made up of 16 amino acids. Germline V gene lookup returns CDR1 SGHTA and CDR2 FQGNSA. CDR3 coding DNA: TGTGCCAGCAGCCGCGTACGGGATCGGTGGACCGGGGAGCTGTTTTTT. Its protein is CASSRVRDRWTGELFF.

This clone has a handful of counts. The gene calls are TRBV4-3 and TRBJ2-2; D gene unclear. Deletions cut 0 bases from V and 4 bases from J, with 9 bases between. The CDR3 loop spans 15 amino acids. Germline V gene data show CDR1 as LGHNA and CDR2 as YSLEER. DNA of the CDR3: TGCGCCAGCAGCCAAGATCCGGTCGTCACCGGGGAGCTGTTTTTT. It is translated as CASSQDPVVTGELFF.